The 29 T cell receptor beta chains listed next were all sequenced from one sample in a study of blood T cells in healthy people across ages. Sample-barcoded 5' priming and a J-beta primer mix drove a second PCR of roughly 7 to 11 cycles. TCRdb analysed the 5' RACE reads with MiXCR anew, one entry per CDR3 protein. The data hold roughly 560,000 distinct CDR3 sequences, with about 25% observed a single time. The same sample was also used in a study of T cells of mothers and their children.

Sequenced input: blood. The receptors here all came from a boy between 10 and 17 years old in good health.

This clonotype has just a few counts. The CDR3, as DNA: TGTGCCAGCAGTCCAAGGTTTGGTCTCTACGAGCAGTACTTC. This encodes CASSPRFGLYEQYF. The chain is built from TRBV12-3 or TRBV12-4 and TRBJ2-7; D is uncertain. The CDR3 loop spans 14 amino acids. Trimming stripped 5 bases from V and 3 bases from J, with 14 bases between.

This clonotype was recorded once. J is TRBJ2-3 and V is TRBV24-1; 11 positions match TRBD2. The CDR3 runs to 18 residues. V shed 0 bases and J 3 bases; nucleotides not matched to a gene: 7. The V gene's germline CDR1 is KGHDR and CDR2 SFDVKD. DNA of the CDR3: TGTGCCACCAGTGATTTGCCACATCTAGCGGGAGGTACAGATACGCAGTATTTT. Translated: CATSDLPHLAGGTDTQYF.

J is TRBJ1-6 and V is TRBV27, with a tentative D call TRBD1 (5 bases). V was trimmed by 0 bases and J by 9 bases, leaving 15 bases between them. The V gene's germline CDR1 is MNHEY and CDR2 SMNVEV (reference sequence). This CDR3 spans 16 amino acids. The CDR3 nucleotides read TGTGCCAGCAGTTTATCCGGGCGGCCGGGGGGTTCACCCCTCCACTTT. Its translation is CASSLSGRPGGSPLHF.

V is TRBV7-3 and J is TRBJ2-5; D gene ambiguous. The DNA end is more similar to TRBJ2-7, so the J call may be wrong. CDR1 is SGHTA, CDR2 FQGTGA, per germline. The CDR3 is 16 amino acids. This chain's CDR3 is CASSSTKGPQLHEQYF. In DNA, the CDR3 is TGTGCCAGCAGCTCCACCAAGGGCCCTCAACTGCACGAGCAGTACTTC.

The chain links TRBV9 to TRBJ2-3, with D hard to call. CDR3 length: 15 residues. V was shortened by 4 bases and J by 2 bases, with 14 bases between the two germline ends. The germline gives CDR1 SGDLS, CDR2 YYNGEE. The CDR3 DNA sequence: TGTGCCAGCAGCCCGAGATGGCTTAACACAGATACGCAGTATTTT. Amino acids: CASSPRWLNTDTQYF.

This clonotype was counted only a few times. The genes are TRBV29-1 and TRBJ2-7, with TRBD2 matching 9 bases. V was clipped by 6 bases and J by 3 bases; unmatched bases: 12. The CDR3 runs to 15 residues. Germline V gives CDR1 SQVTM, CDR2 ANQGSEA. DNA of the CDR3: TGCAGCGTAAGGGCCGGGACTAGCTTTAGCTACGAGCAGTACTTC. As protein: CSVRAGTSFSYEQYF.

This chain links TRBV9 with TRBJ2-5; 9 bases are a match to TRBD2. The assigned J gene may be wrong: the sequence end matches TRBJ2-1 better. Germline assignment: CDR1 SGDLS and CDR2 YYNGEE. The CDR3 is 15 amino acids. The CDR3 bases are TGTGCCAGCAGCCAAAGCGGGGGGAAAGGGAATGAGCAGTTCTTC. Translating it yields CASSQSGGKGNEQFF.

This clonotype was detected only once. The CDR3 coding sequence is TGTGCCAGCAGTGACCAGGGAGGTGAAGCTTTCTTT. It yields the protein CASSDQGGEAFF. The J gene is TRBJ1-1, the V gene TRBV28; D may be TRBD1 (5 bases). Trimming shortened V by 5 bases and J by 7 bases, and 11 bases separated the two germline ends. The CDR3 runs to 12 residues. CDR1 is MDHEN, CDR2 SYDVKM, per germline.

In its sample, this clonotype was seen a few times. The V and J genes are TRBV24-1 and TRBJ2-1; D unresolved. The germline V gene has CDR1 KGHDR and CDR2 SFDVKD. This CDR3 has 14 residues. V lost 4 bases to trimming and J lost 8 bases, with 14 bases between them. CDR3 loop: CATSEYNTPDEQFF. CDR3 DNA: TGTGCCACCAGTGAGTACAATACCCCGGATGAGCAGTTCTTC.

The sample holds a few counts of this clonotype. This rearrangement joins TRBV28 to TRBJ2-3; 9 bases fit TRBD2. Germline trimming cut 2 bases from V and 2 bases from J; bases unmatched to any gene: 8. The CDR3 consists of 17 residues. The germline CDR1 and CDR2 sequences are MDHEN and SYDVKM. CDR3 DNA: TGTGCCAGCAGTTTACAAATAGCGGGAGACATCACAGATACGCAGTATTTT. It is translated as CASSLQIAGDITDTQYF.

CDR3 loop: CASSQDTSGGAGEQFF. In DNA, the CDR3 is TGCGCCAGCAGCCAAGATACTAGCGGGGGGGCCGGTGAGCAGTTCTTC. This chain connects TRBV4-3 to TRBJ2-1, with 13 bases that match TRBD2. CDR3 size: 16 residues. CDR1 is LGHNA, CDR2 YSLEER, per germline. After removal of 0 bases from V and 9 bases from J, the junction contained 5 bases not matched to a gene.

This clonotype was detected only a few times. The J gene is TRBJ2-7, the V gene TRBV27; 10 positions agree with TRBD1. V lost 6 bases and J lost 4; bases outside the gene matches: 9. CDR3 length equals 15 residues. CDR1 and CDR2 from the germline V gene are MNHEY and SMNVEV (reference sequence). The CDR3 is CASRLSWTGGYEQYF. For the CDR3, the DNA is TGTGCCAGCAGGCTATCCTGGACAGGGGGGTACGAGCAGTACTTC.

This clonotype turned up a few times. In DNA form, the CDR3 reads TGTGCCAGCAGCTTTGAAAATAACTACGAGCAGTACTTC. Amino acids: CASSFENNYEQYF. The V gene is TRBV7-9, the J gene TRBJ2-7; no clear D gene. Per the germline V gene, CDR1 is SEHNR and CDR2 is FQNEAQ (reference sequence). The CDR3 totals 13 residues. V was trimmed by 3 bases and J by 3 bases, leaving 9 bases between them. Full variable domain (rest looked up from reference TRBV7-9 and TRBJ2-7): DTGVSQNPRHKITKRGQNVTFRCDPISEHNRLYWYRQTLGQGPEFLTYFQNEAQLEKSRLLSDRFSAERPKGSFSTLEIQRTEQGDSAMYLCASSFENNYEQYFGPGTRLTVT.

This clonotype was seen a few times. The chain is built from TRBV6-5 and TRBJ1-2; D is ambiguous. The germline V gene encodes CDR1 MNHEY and CDR2 SVGAGI. The CDR3 runs to 14 residues. V lost 2 bases and J lost 1, with 8 bases in between. CDR3 nucleotides: TGTGCCAGCAGTTACCGCCAAAATAACTATGGCTACACCTTC. Residues: CASSYRQNNYGYTF.

This clonotype has more than one count but fewer than ten. Germline is not matched at one junction end, which may reflect a read error. This sequence joins TRBV7-7 and TRBJ2-5, with 10 bases aligning to TRBD1. CDR1 and CDR2 from the germline V gene are SSHAT and FNYEAQ (reference sequence). The CDR3 runs 14 residues. The CDR3 sequence: CASSLTGGAEAQYF. As DNA, the CDR3 is TGTGCTAGCAGCTTGACAGGGGGCGCAGAGGCCCAGTACTTC.

V usage is TRBV7-2 and J usage is TRBJ1-1; D may be TRBD1 (6 bases). The CDR3 covers 18 residues. The ends were cut back, 1 base at V and 3 bases at J, with 21 bases in the middle. Germline V gene lookup returns CDR1 SGHTA and CDR2 FQGNSA. The CDR3 loop reads CASSLDGGARGLHTEAFF. The CDR3 DNA follows: TGTGCCAGCAGCTTAGATGGGGGCGCCAGGGGTTTGCACACTGAAGCTTTCTTT.

This clonotype was counted only a few times. J is TRBJ1-2 and V is TRBV6-1; TRBD1 is a possible D gene (6 bases). CDR1 MNHNS and CDR2 SASEGT come from the germline V gene. Trimming stripped 10 bases from V and 1 base from J, with 16 bases between. The CDR3 runs 14 residues. CDR3 in amino acids: CANTGQLVNYGYTF. CDR3 nucleotides: TGTGCCAACACCGGACAGCTAGTTAACTATGGCTACACCTTC.

This chain uses TRBV9 with TRBJ2-1, with unresolved D. The CDR3 contains 16 residues. Germline CDR1 SGDLS, CDR2 YYNGEE. Trimming removed 1 base from V and 0 bases from J, with 11 bases in between. The CDR3 spells CASSVRQASSYNEQFF. CDR3 nucleotides: TGTGCCAGCAGCGTACGGCAGGCGAGCTCCTACAATGAGCAGTTCTTC.

The rearrangement uses TRBV12-3 or TRBV12-4 and TRBJ2-5, with D tentatively TRBD2 (7 bases). V lost 3 bases to trimming and J lost 1 base, with 15 bases between them. CDR3 length: 16 residues. CDR3 bases: TGTGCCAGCAGTTTGAGGCGGGGGCGAAGCCAAGAGACCCAGTACTTC. Translation: CASSLRRGRSQETQYF.

V usage is TRBV7-8 and J usage is TRBJ1-2; 7 positions agree with TRBD1. Trimming at V came to 4 bases and at J to 1 base, leaving 3 bases not matched to a gene. This CDR3 has 14 residues. The germline gives CDR1 SGHVS, CDR2 FQNEAQ. The CDR3 sequence: CASSSRDSNYGYTF. The CDR3 DNA follows: TGTGCCAGCAGCTCCCGGGACAGTAACTATGGCTACACCTTC.

With respect to this clonotype: A read error is likely, as this CDR3 ends without the conserved phenylalanine or tryptophan. The V and J genes are TRBV29-1 and TRBJ1-1, with 8 bases identical to TRBD1. This CDR3 is 13 amino acids long. V lost 6 bases to trimming and J lost 4 bases; unmatched junction nucleotides: 7. Germline V gene sequence: CDR1 SQVTM, CDR2 ANQGSEA. CDR3 region: CSVEDRAGTEAFS. CDR3 nucleotide sequence: TGCAGCGTAGAGGACAGGGCGGGCACTGAAGCTTTCTCT.

V and J are TRBV7-3 and TRBJ2-7; the match to TRBD1 covers 7 bases. The CDR3 extends over 15 amino acids. Per the germline V gene, CDR1 is SGHTA and CDR2 is FQGTGA. Trimming removed 5 bases from V and 5 bases from J; junction bases left unmatched: 12. The CDR3 sequence: CASSHSGTDSHEQYF. The CDR3 nucleotides are TGTGCCAGCAGCCATTCCGGGACAGATTCCCACGAGCAGTACTTC.

Only a few counts were recorded for this clonotype. The V gene is TRBV4-1, the J gene TRBJ2-7; the D gene is possibly TRBD2 (6 bases). Germline V gene sequence: CDR1 MGHRA, CDR2 YSYEKL. The length of the CDR3 is 15 residues. V lost 1 base and J lost 2, with 12 bases in between. The CDR3 nucleotides read TGCGCCAGCAGCCAAGTCGGGAGCCTCACCTACGAGCAGTACTTC. This sequence encodes CASSQVGSLTYEQYF.

This clonotype was detected once. The genes are TRBV28 and TRBJ1-5, with TRBD1 matching over 8 bases. Germline CDR1 reads MDHEN; CDR2 reads SYDVKM. The CDR3 has 17 amino acids. With V trimmed by 4 bases and J by 5 bases, 13 bases remained unmatched. The CDR3 region is CASSSSYFRQGHQPQHF. CDR3 bases: TGTGCCAGCAGTTCATCATACTTCAGACAGGGGCATCAGCCCCAGCATTTT.

The chain couples TRBV5-1 to TRBJ2-1; D possibly corresponds to TRBD2 (6 bases). Trimming removed 4 bases from V and 8 bases from J, with 19 bases in between. This CDR3 spans 15 amino acids. Germline V gene lookup returns CDR1 SGHRS and CDR2 YFSETQ. The CDR3 is CASSAEMEGGDEQFF. CDR3 sequence (DNA): TGCGCCAGCAGCGCCGAAATGGAGGGTGGGGATGAGCAGTTCTTC.

This clonotype was observed a handful of times. The genes are TRBV3-1 and TRBJ1-1; D is ambiguous. V was trimmed by 0 bases and J by 3 bases, leaving 14 bases between them. Germline lookup yields CDR1 LGHDT and CDR2 YNNKEL (reference sequence). CDR3 size: 16 residues. The CDR3 sequence is CASSQDQVGSYTEAFF. CDR3 bases: TGTGCCAGCAGCCAAGACCAGGTCGGGAGCTACACTGAAGCTTTCTTT.

The rearrangement links TRBV7-9 to TRBJ1-4, with a possible D match to TRBD1 (5 bases). This CDR3 region has 15 residues. V was shortened by 5 bases and J by 3 bases, with 13 bases between the two germline ends. Per germline, CDR1 SEHNR and CDR2 FQNEAQ (reference sequence). The CDR3 DNA follows: TGTGCCAGCAGCGTTAGGGGATACGCTAATGAAAAACTGTTTTTT. Its protein is CASSVRGYANEKLFF.

CDR3 protein: CASSGMGGAQETQYF. The DNA of the CDR3 is TGTGCCAGCAGCGGGATGGGAGGGGCTCAAGAGACCCAGTACTTC. The genes are TRBV7-2 and TRBJ2-5; 7 bases align to TRBD2. The CDR3 runs to 15 residues. Germline V gives CDR1 SGHTA, CDR2 FQGNSA. The V segment lost 5 bases and the J segment 2 bases; nucleotides outside the gene matches: 8.

The genes are TRBV6-5 and TRBJ1-6; 9 nucleotides agree with TRBD1. Germline lookup yields CDR1 MNHEY and CDR2 SVGAGI. J was trimmed by 9 bases and V by 7 bases; bases with no gene match: 10. The length of the CDR3 is 15 residues. The CDR3 is CASTLGPQGASPLHF. The CDR3 bases are TGTGCCAGCACCTTAGGGCCACAGGGGGCTTCACCCCTCCACTTT.